These T cell receptor beta chains were read from a single sample in a study of sequential checkpoint blockade in melanoma. Sequencing was performed with immunoSEQ multiplex PCR; in TCRdb, only in-frame clones are kept and a portion is missing. The table records more than 15,000 clones, over 60% of them present only once. The input for sequencing was CD8+ T cells sorted from blood (inferred from file names), taken from a patient given nivolumab and ipilimumab in sequence. These receptors were taken from a human donor with melanoma. Each CDR3 is given with its conserved first and last residue. The order of the fields is V gene, D gene, clone size, J gene, CDR3 protein, CDR3 DNA. The D gene is left open where the match is weak. Clone size is shown for a subset of rows, as once, few, many or a class of expanded clone.

v_gene: TRBV9
d_gene: -
abundance: once
j_gene: TRBJ2-7
CDR3aa: CASSRSGGADYEQYF
CDR3nt: TGTGCCAGCAGCCGCAGTGGGGGGGCGGATTACGAGCAGTACTTC

v_gene: TRBV28
d_gene: -
abundance: -
j_gene: TRBJ1-5
CDR3aa: CASSPRGRGNQPQHF
CDR3nt: TGTGCCAGCAGTCCTAGGGGGAGGGGCAATCAGCCCCAGCATTTT

v_gene: TRBV2
d_gene: -
abundance: once
j_gene: TRBJ1-1
CDR3aa: CASRQMNTEAFF
CDR3nt: TGTGCCAGCAGACAGATGAACACTGAAGCTTTCTTT

v_gene: TRBV7-9
d_gene: TRBD1
abundance: -
j_gene: TRBJ2-7
CDR3aa: CASSTPRGTGTHEQYF
CDR3nt: TGTGCCAGCAGCACCCCGAGGGGGACAGGGACCCACGAGCAGTACTTC

v_gene: TRBV5-6
d_gene: TRBD1
abundance: few
j_gene: TRBJ2-1
CDR3aa: CASSSGTGGLEQFF
CDR3nt: TGTGCCAGCAGCTCCGGGACAGGGGGCCTTGAGCAGTTCTTC

v_gene: TRBV7-3
d_gene: -
abundance: -
j_gene: TRBJ2-3
CDR3aa: CASSLGADTDTQYF
CDR3nt: TGTGCCAGCAGCTTAGGGGCTGACACAGATACGCAGTATTTT

v_gene: TRBV7-3
d_gene: -
abundance: -
j_gene: TRBJ1-2
CDR3aa: CASSLGPWVYGYTF
CDR3nt: TGTGCCAGCAGCCTGGGGCCGTGGGTCTATGGCTACACCTTC

v_gene: TRBV11-2
d_gene: TRBD1
abundance: -
j_gene: TRBJ1-2
CDR3aa: CASSLQGGVNYGYTF
CDR3nt: TGTGCCAGCAGCTTACAGGGGGGAGTTAACTATGGCTACACCTTC

v_gene: TRBV27
d_gene: TRBD1
abundance: few
j_gene: TRBJ1-5
CDR3aa: CASSEAPWTGLNQPQHF
CDR3nt: TGTGCCAGCAGCGAAGCCCCGTGGACAGGGCTTAATCAGCCCCAGCATTTT

v_gene: TRBV19
d_gene: -
abundance: -
j_gene: TRBJ1-2
CDR3aa: CASTPEGISNYGYTF
CDR3nt: TGTGCCAGTACCCCGGAGGGTATTTCTAACTATGGCTACACCTTC

v_gene: TRBV7-6
d_gene: TRBD1
abundance: -
j_gene: TRBJ2-2
CDR3aa: CASSPGTAFAGELFF
CDR3nt: TGTGCCAGCAGCCCAGGGACAGCCTTCGCCGGGGAGCTGTTTTTT

v_gene: TRBV7-9
d_gene: TRBD2
abundance: -
j_gene: TRBJ2-3
CDR3aa: CASSPGTIFRTDTQYF
CDR3nt: TGTGCCAGCAGCCCTGGGACTATCTTCCGCACAGATACGCAGTATTTT

v_gene: TRBV9
d_gene: -
abundance: -
j_gene: TRBJ1-1
CDR3aa: CASSVDWPGNTEAFF
CDR3nt: TGTGCCAGCAGCGTAGACTGGCCGGGGAACACTGAAGCTTTCTTT

v_gene: TRBV9
d_gene: -
abundance: -
j_gene: TRBJ2-4
CDR3aa: CASSGGDGPKNIQYF
CDR3nt: TGTGCCAGCAGCGGGGGGGATGGCCCCAAAAACATTCAGTACTTC

v_gene: TRBV19
d_gene: -
abundance: few
j_gene: TRBJ2-2
CDR3aa: CASNARETGELFF
CDR3nt: TGTGCCAGTAACGCGCGAGAGACCGGGGAGCTGTTTTTT

v_gene: TRBV4-3
d_gene: -
abundance: -
j_gene: TRBJ1-4
CDR3aa: CASTRELTFTPTNEKLFF
CDR3nt: TGCGCCAGCACCAGGGAACTCACTTTTACCCCAACTAATGAAAAACTGTTTTTT

v_gene: TRBV6-4
d_gene: TRBD1
abundance: -
j_gene: TRBJ1-2
CDR3aa: CASSAGTGIFGGYTF
CDR3nt: TGTGCCAGCAGCGCCGGGACAGGGATCTTCGGAGGCTACACCTTC

v_gene: TRBV6-5
d_gene: -
abundance: few
j_gene: TRBJ2-7
CDR3aa: CASINAGGNEQYF
CDR3nt: TGTGCCAGCATCAATGCCGGGGGTAACGAGCAGTACTTC

v_gene: TRBV9
d_gene: TRBD1
abundance: few
j_gene: TRBJ1-3
CDR3aa: CASSVAGQGSGNTIYF
CDR3nt: TGTGCCAGCAGCGTAGCGGGACAGGGCTCTGGAAACACCATATATTTT

v_gene: TRBV7-9
d_gene: TRBD1
abundance: few
j_gene: TRBJ1-2
CDR3aa: CASSHPTGGNGYTF
CDR3nt: TGTGCCAGCAGCCACCCGACAGGGGGAAATGGCTACACCTTC

v_gene: TRBV18
d_gene: TRBD1
abundance: -
j_gene: TRBJ2-3
CDR3aa: CASSPLDRDDTQYF
CDR3nt: TGTGCCAGCTCACCACTTGACAGGGACGATACGCAGTATTTT

v_gene: TRBV13
d_gene: -
abundance: -
j_gene: TRBJ2-1
CDR3aa: CASSHRGPYNEQFF
CDR3nt: TGTGCCAGCAGCCACCGGGGTCCCTACAATGAGCAGTTCTTC

v_gene: TRBV9
d_gene: TRBD2
abundance: -
j_gene: TRBJ2-2
CDR3aa: CASSVLAGGRITGELFF
CDR3nt: TGTGCCAGCAGCGTTCTAGCGGGGGGGCGTATCACCGGGGAGCTGTTTTTT

v_gene: TRBV6-4
d_gene: -
abundance: -
j_gene: TRBJ1-6
CDR3aa: CASSEEGLFNSPLHF
CDR3nt: TGTGCCAGCAGTGAGGAGGGCCTCTTTAATTCACCCCTCCACTTT

v_gene: TRBV11-2
d_gene: TRBD1
abundance: -
j_gene: TRBJ1-6
CDR3aa: CASSFEQGNSPLHF
CDR3nt: TGTGCCAGCAGCTTTGAACAGGGGAATTCACCCCTCCACTTT

v_gene: TRBV19
d_gene: -
abundance: -
j_gene: TRBJ2-7
CDR3aa: CASSPVREGGEWEQYF
CDR3nt: TGTGCCAGTAGTCCTGTGAGAGAGGGGGGGGAATGGGAGCAGTACTTC

v_gene: TRBV6-1
d_gene: -
abundance: -
j_gene: TRBJ1-2
CDR3aa: CASTPQGFNYGYTF
CDR3nt: TGTGCCAGCACTCCCCAGGGGTTTAACTATGGCTACACCTTC

v_gene: TRBV6-1
d_gene: TRBD1
abundance: -
j_gene: TRBJ1-5
CDR3aa: CASSAGQGGSQPQHF
CDR3nt: TGTGCCAGCAGCGCAGGACAGGGGGGCAGTCAGCCCCAGCATTTT

v_gene: TRBV4-2
d_gene: TRBD2
abundance: -
j_gene: TRBJ2-3
CDR3aa: CASSQEELAGPDTQYF
CDR3nt: TGTGCCAGCAGCCAAGAAGAACTAGCGGGCCCAGATACGCAGTATTTT

v_gene: TRBV27
d_gene: TRBD1
abundance: few
j_gene: TRBJ1-6
CDR3aa: CASSLRQGEASPLHF
CDR3nt: TGTGCCAGCAGTTTACGACAGGGTGAGGCTTCACCCCTCCACTTT

v_gene: TRBV7-9
d_gene: -
abundance: -
j_gene: TRBJ2-5
CDR3aa: CASSPDATGPRHF
CDR3nt: TGTGCCAGCAGCCCGGACGCGACAGGCCCCCGGCACTTC

v_gene: TRBV27
d_gene: -
abundance: -
j_gene: TRBJ1-5
CDR3aa: CASSSAALSNQPQHF
CDR3nt: TGTGCCAGCAGTTCAGCGGCGCTTAGCAATCAGCCCCAGCATTTT

v_gene: TRBV7-3
d_gene: -
abundance: once
j_gene: TRBJ2-7
CDR3aa: CASSLYTGTYEQYF
CDR3nt: TGTGCCAGCAGCTTATATACAGGGACATACGAGCAGTACTTC

v_gene: TRBV19
d_gene: -
abundance: -
j_gene: TRBJ1-2
CDR3aa: CASSGLMANRKTYGYTF
CDR3nt: TGTGCCAGTAGTGGGCTCATGGCAAATCGAAAGACCTATGGCTACACCTTC

v_gene: TRBV4-1
d_gene: -
abundance: -
j_gene: TRBJ1-5
CDR3aa: CASSQDPVWPQHF
CDR3nt: TGCGCCAGCAGCCAAGATCCGGTGTGGCCCCAGCATTTT

v_gene: TRBV5-4
d_gene: TRBD1
abundance: -
j_gene: TRBJ1-2
CDR3aa: CASSLRGQRGYTF
CDR3nt: TGTGCCAGCAGCCTAAGGGGGCAGAGAGGCTACACCTTC

v_gene: TRBV6-6
d_gene: -
abundance: -
j_gene: TRBJ2-5
CDR3aa: CASSTPTVALEETQYF
CDR3nt: TGTGCCAGCAGTACCCCGACAGTGGCACTGGAGGAGACCCAGTACTTC

v_gene: TRBV5-1
d_gene: -
abundance: -
j_gene: TRBJ1-4
CDR3aa: CASSLGHNEKLFF
CDR3nt: TGCGCCAGCAGCTTGGGGCACAATGAAAAACTGTTTTTT

v_gene: TRBV7-2
d_gene: -
abundance: -
j_gene: TRBJ2-2
CDR3aa: CASSTINTGEPFF
CDR3nt: TGTGCCAGCAGCACCATAAACACCGGGGAGCCGTTTTTT

v_gene: TRBV6-4
d_gene: -
abundance: -
j_gene: TRBJ1-6
CDR3aa: CASSDREGNSPLHF
CDR3nt: TGTGCCAGCAGTGACAGGGAGGGTAATTCACCCCTCCACTTT

v_gene: TRBV7-9
d_gene: -
abundance: -
j_gene: TRBJ1-2
CDR3aa: CASSLSQYYGYTF
CDR3nt: TGTGCCAGCAGCTTATCCCAATACTATGGCTACACCTTC

v_gene: TRBV5-5
d_gene: -
abundance: -
j_gene: TRBJ2-6
CDR3aa: CASSLDWQAGANVLTF
CDR3nt: TGTGCCAGCAGCTTGGATTGGCAGGCTGGGGCCAACGTCCTGACTTTC

v_gene: TRBV7-8
d_gene: -
abundance: -
j_gene: TRBJ2-7
CDR3aa: CATGLDRRYEQYF
CDR3nt: TGTGCCACCGGCTTAGACAGACGCTACGAGCAGTACTTC

v_gene: TRBV5-6
d_gene: -
abundance: few
j_gene: TRBJ1-4
CDR3aa: CASSVGGRSGEKLFF
CDR3nt: TGTGCCAGCAGCGTAGGGGGAAGGTCAGGGGAAAAACTGTTTTTT

v_gene: TRBV2
d_gene: -
abundance: -
j_gene: TRBJ2-1
CDR3aa: CASSDSAILGQFF
CDR3nt: TGTGCCAGCAGTGACAGCGCGATATTGGGGCAGTTCTTC

v_gene: TRBV19
d_gene: -
abundance: medium-sized
j_gene: TRBJ1-2
CDR3aa: CASSLRLDGVYGYTF
CDR3nt: TGTGCCAGTAGTCTACGCCTGGACGGGGTCTATGGCTACACCTTC

v_gene: TRBV2
d_gene: TRBD1
abundance: -
j_gene: TRBJ1-2
CDR3aa: CASSEPRDRDYHGYTF
CDR3nt: TGTGCCAGCAGTGAGCCCCGGGACAGGGATTATCATGGCTACACCTTC

v_gene: TRBV4-2
d_gene: TRBD2
abundance: few
j_gene: TRBJ2-2
CDR3aa: CASSPREAGGGAPGELFF
CDR3nt: TGTGCCAGCAGCCCGAGGGAGGCTGGCGGGGGGGCCCCCGGGGAGCTGTTTTTT

v_gene: TRBV4-1
d_gene: -
abundance: -
j_gene: TRBJ2-7
CDR3aa: CASSQDPYRAYEQYF
CDR3nt: TGCGCCAGCAGCCAAGATCCATACAGGGCCTACGAGCAGTACTTC

v_gene: TRBV27
d_gene: -
abundance: -
j_gene: TRBJ1-5
CDR3aa: CASSWIGGGQPQHF
CDR3nt: TGTGCCAGCAGTTGGATTGGGGGAGGCCAGCCCCAGCATTTT

v_gene: TRBV7-9
d_gene: -
abundance: -
j_gene: TRBJ1-1
CDR3aa: CASMDSYTEAFF
CDR3nt: TGTGCCAGCATGGACAGCTACACTGAAGCTTTCTTT

v_gene: TRBV27
d_gene: -
abundance: -
j_gene: TRBJ2-2
CDR3aa: CASSSTAWRHGELFF
CDR3nt: TGTGCCAGCAGTTCGACCGCGTGGAGGCACGGGGAGCTGTTTTTT